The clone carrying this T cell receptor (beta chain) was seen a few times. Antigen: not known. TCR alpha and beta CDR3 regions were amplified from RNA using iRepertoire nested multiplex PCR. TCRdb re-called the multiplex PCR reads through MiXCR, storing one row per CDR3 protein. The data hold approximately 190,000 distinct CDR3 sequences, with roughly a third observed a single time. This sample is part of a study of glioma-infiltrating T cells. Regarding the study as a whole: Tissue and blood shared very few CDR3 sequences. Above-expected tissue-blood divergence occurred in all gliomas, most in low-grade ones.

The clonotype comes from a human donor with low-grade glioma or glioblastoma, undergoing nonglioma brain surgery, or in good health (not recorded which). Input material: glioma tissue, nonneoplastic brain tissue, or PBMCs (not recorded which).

CDR3 protein: CASSRPGNTGELFF. CDR3 bases: TGTGCCAGCAGCCGCCCAGGGAACACCGGGGAGCTGTTTTTT. J is TRBJ2-2 and V is TRBV11-2; D not certain. Germline V gene data show CDR1 as SGHAT and CDR2 as FQNNGV. The V end was cut by 5 bases, the J end by 1 base, with 8 bases between. This CDR3 is built from 14 residues.